The clone carrying this T cell receptor (beta chain) came up once. The antigen is not known. Profiled with immunoSEQ multiplex PCR; TCRdb holds only in-frame clones, not every one. The table has 2 million to 2.5 million clones, approximately 95% seen once; the top ten hold about 0.41%. CDR3 size: 14 residues. The germline V gene has CDR1 MDHEN and CDR2 SYDVKM. V lost 2 bases and J 5 bases, leaving 10 bases between the germline ends. The authors divided CD4+ cells into CD45RA+ naive and CD45RA-negative memory subsets. These data belong to a study of shared clonotypes between healthy human individuals. Study context: CD4 naive and memory got three plates each, CD8 naive two, CD8 memory one. Study observations and caveats: The small donor group covered limited genetic and exposure diversity.

This receptor was taken from a man aged 18-30 years in good health. Some clones in this sample may be carry-over from other donors' samples. The material sequenced was naive CD4+ T cells from PBMCs. This sample's subset: CD45RA+ positively selected. The chain employs TRBV28 and TRBJ1-5; D uncertain. The CDR3 protein is CASSLTGLHQPQHF. CDR3 DNA sequence: TGTGCCAGCAGTTTAACCGGGCTCCATCAGCCCCAGCATTTT.